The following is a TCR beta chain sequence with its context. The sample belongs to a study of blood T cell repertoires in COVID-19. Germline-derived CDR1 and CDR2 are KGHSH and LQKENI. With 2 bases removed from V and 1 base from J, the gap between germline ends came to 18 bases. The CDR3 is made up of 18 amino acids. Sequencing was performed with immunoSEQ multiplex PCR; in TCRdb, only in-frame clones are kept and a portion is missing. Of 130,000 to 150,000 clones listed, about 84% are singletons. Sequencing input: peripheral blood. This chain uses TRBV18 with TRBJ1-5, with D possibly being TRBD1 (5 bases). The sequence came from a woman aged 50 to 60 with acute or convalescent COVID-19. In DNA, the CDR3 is TGTGCCAGCTCACCAACAACAGGAGAAGTTTCAAGCAATCAGCCCCAGCATTTT. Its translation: CASSPTTGEVSSNQPQHF.